The sequence of this T cell receptor (beta chain) was determined in a study of early T cells in non-severe SARS-CoV-2 infection. MiXCR, run by TCRdb on the 5' RACE reads, gives a single entry per CDR3 protein. The repertoire holds roughly 50,000 distinct CDR3 sequences, with 7.7% as singletons. The sample holds many counts of this clonotype. The CDR3 is 13 residues long. V lost 2 bases and J 7 bases, leaving 9 bases between the germline ends. Germline CDR1 reads MGHRA; CDR2 reads YSYEKL. Sequences were derived from whole blood, sampled at baseline. The clonotype originates from an adult who was a healthcare worker with PCR-confirmed SARS-CoV-2 infection or an uninfected control (not recorded which). V usage is TRBV4-1 and J usage is TRBJ1-5; no firm D call. DNA for the CDR3: TGCGCCAGCAGCCAAACTGGTGGGCAGCCCCAGCATTTT. Translation gives CASSQTGGQPQHF.